The source of this T cell receptor beta chain is a study of cytomegalovirus exposure and HLA in healthy donors. J was trimmed by 4 bases and V by 4 bases; bases with no gene match: 8. CDR3 length: 15 residues. CDR1 is SGHRS, CDR2 YFSETQ, per germline. Researchers ran the PCR with 60 Vbeta and 13 Jbeta primers. Produced via immunoSEQ multiplex PCR; TCRdb's table is partial and in-frame only. The repertoire holds more than 150,000 clones, just under 80% seen once, with over 2.5% in the top ten. The TCR sequence derives from a woman aged 45-65 years in good health and CMV-seropositive. The V gene is TRBV5-1, the J gene TRBJ2-7; 10 bases agree with TRBD2. Sequencing was performed on PBMCs. The CDR3 loop is CASSPGIAGGYEQYF. The DNA of the CDR3 is TGCGCCAGCAGCCCCGGGATAGCGGGGGGTTACGAGCAGTACTTC.